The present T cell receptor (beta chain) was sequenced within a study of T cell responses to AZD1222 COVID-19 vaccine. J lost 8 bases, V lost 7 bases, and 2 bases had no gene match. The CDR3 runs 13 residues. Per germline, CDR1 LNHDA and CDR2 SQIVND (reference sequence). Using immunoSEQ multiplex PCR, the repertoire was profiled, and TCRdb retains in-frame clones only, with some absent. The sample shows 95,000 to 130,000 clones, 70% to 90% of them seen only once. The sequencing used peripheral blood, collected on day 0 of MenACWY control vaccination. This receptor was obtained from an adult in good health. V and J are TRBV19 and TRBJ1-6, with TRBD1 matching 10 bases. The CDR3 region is CASKGTGDSPLHF. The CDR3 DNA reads TGTGCCAGTAAGGGGACAGGGGATTCACCCCTCCACTTT.